Sequencing of this T cell receptor beta chain was carried out in a study of low-dose radiotherapy and immunotherapy resistance in tumors. Study-wide context: Doses delivered to Cohort 2 were 1 Gy per fraction every two weeks, amounting to 13 Gy over 26 weeks. One day prior to radiation and immunotherapy, intravenous cyclophosphamide at 200 mg/m2 was given, repeated every two weeks.

CDR1 is SQVTM and CDR2 is ANQGSEA in the germline V gene. J was trimmed by 5 bases and V by 6 bases; bases with no gene match: 7. CDR3 length: 13 residues. As for time point: before trial treatment. Donors were given nivolumab, ipilimumab, aspirin, low-dose cyclophosphamide and low-dose radiotherapy. First-strand cDNA relied on TRAV- and TRBV-specific primers spanning alpha and beta chains. TCRs were put through around 20 PCR cycles of amplification with Phusion. A constant-region primer and the V-primer adapter served as the primer pair. In vitro transcription amplified the mRNA that had been isolated. TCRdb called the reads again in MiXCR, with one record for every CDR3 protein. Among roughly 36,000 distinct CDR3 sequences listed, 30% to 35% were seen once. This clonotype came up many times.

The rearrangement uses TRBV29-1 and TRBJ2-7; the match to TRBD1 covers 10 bases. This sequence was found in a male donor with gallbladder cancer. The source was PBMCs, collected before treatment. CDR3 sequence reads: CSVARDRGNEQYF. For the CDR3, the DNA is TGCAGCGTGGCCAGGGACAGGGGAAACGAGCAGTACTTC.